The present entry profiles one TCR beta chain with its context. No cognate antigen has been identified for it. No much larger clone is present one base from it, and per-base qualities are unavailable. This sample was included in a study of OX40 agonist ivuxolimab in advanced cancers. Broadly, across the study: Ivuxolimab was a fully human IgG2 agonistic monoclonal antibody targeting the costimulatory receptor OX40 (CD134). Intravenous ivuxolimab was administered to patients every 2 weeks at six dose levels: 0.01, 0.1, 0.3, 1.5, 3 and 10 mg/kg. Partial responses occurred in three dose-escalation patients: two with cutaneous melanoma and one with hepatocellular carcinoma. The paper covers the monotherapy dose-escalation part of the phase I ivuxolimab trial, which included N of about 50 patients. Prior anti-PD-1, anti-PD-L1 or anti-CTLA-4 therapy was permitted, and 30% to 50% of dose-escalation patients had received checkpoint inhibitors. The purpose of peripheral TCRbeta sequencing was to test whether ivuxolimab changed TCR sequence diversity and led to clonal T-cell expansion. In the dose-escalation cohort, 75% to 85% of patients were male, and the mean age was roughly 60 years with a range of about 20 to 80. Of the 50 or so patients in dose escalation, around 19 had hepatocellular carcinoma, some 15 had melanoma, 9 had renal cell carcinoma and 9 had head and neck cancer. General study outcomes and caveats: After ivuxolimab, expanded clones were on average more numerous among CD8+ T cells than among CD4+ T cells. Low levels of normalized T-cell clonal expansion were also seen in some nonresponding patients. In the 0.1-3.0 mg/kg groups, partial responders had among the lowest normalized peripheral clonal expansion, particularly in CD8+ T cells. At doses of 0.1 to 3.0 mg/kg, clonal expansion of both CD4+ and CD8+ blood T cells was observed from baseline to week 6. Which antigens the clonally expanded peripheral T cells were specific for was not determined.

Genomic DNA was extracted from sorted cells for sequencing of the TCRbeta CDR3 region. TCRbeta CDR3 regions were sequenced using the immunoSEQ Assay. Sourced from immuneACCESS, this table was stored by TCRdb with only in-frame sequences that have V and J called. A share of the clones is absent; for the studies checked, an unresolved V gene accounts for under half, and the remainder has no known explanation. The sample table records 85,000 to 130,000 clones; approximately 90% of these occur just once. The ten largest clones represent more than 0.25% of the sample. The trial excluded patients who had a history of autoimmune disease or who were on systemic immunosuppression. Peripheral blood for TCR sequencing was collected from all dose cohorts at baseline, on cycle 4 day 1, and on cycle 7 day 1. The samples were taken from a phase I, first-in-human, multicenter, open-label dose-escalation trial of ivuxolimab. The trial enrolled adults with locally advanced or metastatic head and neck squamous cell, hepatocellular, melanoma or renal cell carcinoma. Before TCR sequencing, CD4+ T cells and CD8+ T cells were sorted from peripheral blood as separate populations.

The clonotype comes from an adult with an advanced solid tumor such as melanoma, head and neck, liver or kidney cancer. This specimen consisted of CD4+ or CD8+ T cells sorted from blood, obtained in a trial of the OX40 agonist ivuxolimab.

The DNA sequence reads TGTGCCAGCAGCCGCGGCGGAGTGTCCACAAACATTCAGTACTTC. This encodes CASSRGGVSTNIQYF. The sequence joins TRBV6-5 to TRBJ2-4, with the identity of the D gene unclear. Trimming at the junction amounts to 6 bases on V and 6 bases on J, and the germline ends lie 18 bases apart. Its CDR3 holds 15 amino acids, cysteine through phenylalanine. CDR3 DNA only is kept here, 45 bases in frame from base 1. CDR1 is given as MNHEY and CDR2 as SVGAGI, both from the germline V gene.